This T cell receptor (beta chain) was recovered during a study of early T cells in non-severe SARS-CoV-2 infection. Study summary: Sequencing used unsorted whole-blood bulk RNA, so chains lack pairing.

Overall study findings and caveats: Private and CD4 specificities were missed by VDJdb matching, which favored anti-spike CD8 responses.

In germline, CDR1 is SNHLY, CDR2 FYNNEI. CDR3 length: 16 residues. Trimming took 5 bases from V and 6 from J; bases not matched to a gene: 7. Individual cDNA molecules each received unique molecular identifiers attached to them. TCRdb independently ran MiXCR on the 5' RACE reads; one entry per CDR3 protein. The table has fewer than 80,000 distinct CDR3 sequences, around 11% seen once. This clonotype was picked up many times. Its antigen is not known. The sequenced sample was whole blood, obtained at baseline. The origin of this receptor is an adult who was a healthcare worker with PCR-confirmed SARS-CoV-2 infection or an uninfected control (not recorded which). The rearrangement links TRBV2 to TRBJ2-1, with TRBD2 matching 13 bases. The CDR3 DNA is TGTGCCAGCAGTCCCCGGACTAGCGGGGGTAGCAATGAGCAGTTCTTC. Translation: CASSPRTSGGSNEQFF.